The rows below give T cell receptor beta chains drawn from one sample of a study of CXCR3-negative and CXCR3-positive naive CD8 T cells. No DNA is given; TCRdb re-called the 5' RACE reads and lists each CDR3 protein once. The listing records about 5,200 distinct CDR3 sequences. Sequencing used naive CXCR3- CD8+ T cells from blood. The receptors derive from a human donor in good health. Some clones in this sample may be carry-over from other donors' samples. Both conserved end residues are part of each CDR3. The order of the fields is clone size, V gene, J gene, CDR3 protein. Size tells how often a clone was seen (once, few, many) or the class of an expanded clone, and some rows leave it out.

.,TRBV4-1,TRBJ1-1,CASSHQTETGRNTEAFF
.,TRBV2,TRBJ2-1,CASTQRQTLYNEQFF
.,TRBV4-1,TRBJ2-1,CASSPAIGHNEQFF
medium-sized,TRBV18,TRBJ1-2,CASSPDPGPGYGYTF
.,TRBV30,TRBJ1-6,CAYRTGGRTPLHF
medium-sized,TRBV29-1,TRBJ1-2,CSVVGGAIGYGYTF
medium-sized,TRBV27,TRBJ2-7,CASSVTGTALNYEQYF
.,TRBV7-8,TRBJ2-3,CASSLPVAGGPSDTQYF
.,TRBV7-8,TRBJ1-2,CASSLAAGYYGYTF
medium-sized,TRBV29-1,TRBJ1-1,CSVAGTGKAGAFF
.,TRBV5-1,TRBJ2-7,CASSLTFGPYEQYF
.,TRBV29-1,TRBJ1-2,CSVGPQGVNYGYTF
.,TRBV4-3,TRBJ2-3,CASSQRWDLAVADTQYF
.,TRBV3-1,TRBJ2-7,CASSQSSYEQYF
.,TRBV18,TRBJ2-6,CASSPRGQTSGANVLTF
medium-sized,TRBV7-9,TRBJ2-2,CASSFQGGDTGELFF
.,TRBV20-1,TRBJ2-7,CSARDTDFTLKQYF
medium-sized,TRBV29-1,TRBJ2-7,CSVPGTGSYEQYF